This T cell receptor (beta chain) was found in a study of blood T cells in healthy people across ages. The V and J ends lost 7 bases and 2 bases, in that order; junction bases with no gene match: 8. The germline gives CDR1 SQVTM, CDR2 ANQGSEA. CDR3 length equals 13 residues. Whole-study findings and limits: Per million T cells, TCR beta diversity dropped roughly linearly as age increased. Expanded clonotype changes were possibly confounded by unknown donor CMV status. Naive CD4+ cell counts and diversity both ran higher in long-lived than in aged donors.

As regards this clonotype: Its specificity is unknown. This may be a read error, as it is one base from a much larger clone.

PBMCs numbering at least 7 million were isolated per sample. Primers used in a second PCR of about 7 to 12 cycles were a sample-barcoded 5' primer and a J-beta primer mix. Each CDR3 protein gets one entry after TCRdb re-called the 5' RACE reads with MiXCR. The sample shows about 1 million distinct CDR3 sequences, 40% to 45% of them seen only once. This clonotype originated in a woman aged 55-69 years in good health. The rearrangement joins TRBV29-1 to TRBJ2-7; 7 bases are shared with TRBD2. Specimen: blood. The CDR3 region has the DNA TGCAGCGGCCTTAGCGGGTGTACCTACGAGCAGTACTTC. Its translation: CSGLSGCTYEQYF.